The 20 T cell receptor beta chains in this list originate from one sample, sequenced in a study of tumour-infiltrating T cells in Burkitt lymphoma. The protocol was immunoSEQ multiplex PCR, while the TCRdb copy is restricted to in-frame clones and leaves out a portion. This sample has tens of thousands of clones, with around a third found just once. Sequencing input: tumor tissue. The receptors were sampled from a human donor with Burkitt lymphoma.

The chain recombines TRBV30 with TRBJ1-4; D may be TRBD1 (5 bases). The germline V gene has CDR1 GTSNPN and CDR2 SVGIG (reference sequence). This CDR3 has 20 residues. V was cut by 0 bases and J by 0 bases, with 23 bases left in between. The DNA for the CDR3 is TGTGCCTGGAGTGTACCCCCGGGCAGGGCCGGGAACACAACTAATGAAAAACTGTTTTTT. Its translation is CAWSVPPGRAGNTTNEKLFF.

This clone turned up a few times. V and J are TRBV5-4 and TRBJ1-4; D remains ambiguous. Trimming cost V 3 bases and J 7 bases, with 13 bases left between them. This CDR3 spans 14 amino acids. The V gene's germline CDR1 is SGHNT and CDR2 YYREEE (reference sequence). The CDR3 protein is CASSSSTDGEKLFF. The DNA of the CDR3 is TGTGCCAGCAGCTCATCCACCGACGGTGAAAAACTGTTTTTT.

The chain joins TRBV7-6 to TRBJ2-5; D is possibly TRBD2 (5 bases). This CDR3 is built from 13 residues. Germline loops: CDR1 SGHVS, CDR2 FNYEAQ. The ends were cut back, 5 bases at V and 9 bases at J, with 16 bases in the middle. DNA for the CDR3: TGTGCCAGCAGCCTCGAGGGCGGAAGGGCCCAGTACTTC. This gives the protein CASSLEGGRAQYF.

The chain employs TRBV4-1 and TRBJ2-7, with 8 bases aligning to TRBD1. The germline V gene encodes CDR1 MGHRA and CDR2 YSYEKL. Trimming cost V 0 bases and J 2 bases; bases outside gene matches: 6. This CDR3 region has 16 residues. CDR3 residues: CASSQDGDRTTYEQYF. Written as DNA, the CDR3 is TGCGCCAGCAGCCAAGACGGGGACAGGACCACCTACGAGCAGTACTTC.

This clone was counted only a few times. J is TRBJ1-1 and V is TRBV30; possible D gene TRBD1, 6 bases. V dropped 2 bases and J dropped 5 bases, with 12 bases sitting between them. Per the germline V gene, CDR1 is GTSNPN and CDR2 is SVGIG (reference sequence). The CDR3 totals 13 residues. The CDR3 nucleotides read TGTGCCTGGAGTAAAACCAGGGGAACTGAAGCTTTCTTT. This translates into CAWSKTRGTEAFF.

This chain links TRBV5-1 with TRBJ1-1, with a tentative D call TRBD1 (6 bases). CDR3 length: 15 residues. Trimming stripped 3 bases from V and 5 bases from J, with 17 bases between. Germline values: CDR1 SGHRS, CDR2 YFSETQ. CDR3: CASSYRAGPGTEAFF. CDR3 coding DNA: TGCGCCAGCAGCTACAGGGCGGGACCAGGTACTGAAGCTTTCTTT.

This chain uses TRBV29-1 with TRBJ1-2; D is unclear. Trimming pared 3 bases from V and 1 base from J, leaving 12 bases between. CDR1 and CDR2 (germline): SQVTM, ANQGSEA. The length of the CDR3 is 14 residues. CDR3 amino acids: CSVEEAINNYGYTF. In nucleotides, the CDR3 is TGCAGCGTTGAGGAGGCAATCAATAACTATGGCTACACCTTC. The whole variable domain, remainder taken from reference TRBV29-1 and TRBJ1-2, is SAVISQKPSRDICQRGTSLTIQCQVDSQVTMMFWYRQQPGQSLTLIATANQGSEATYESGFVIDKFPISRPNLTFSTLTVSNMSPEDSSIYLCSVEEAINNYGYTFGSGTRLTVV.

The J gene is TRBJ2-6, the V gene TRBV4-3; D gene ambiguous. The germline V gene encodes CDR1 LGHNA and CDR2 YSLEER. The CDR3 runs to 15 residues. V shed 3 bases and J shed 0 bases, with 6 bases lying between them. CDR3 bases: TGCGCCAGCAGCCAGGTAGGCTCTGGGGCCAACGTCCTGACTTTC. This gives the protein CASSQVGSGANVLTF.

The chain couples TRBV6-6 to TRBJ1-1, with D perhaps TRBD1 (6 bases). The CDR3 is made up of 14 amino acids. Trimming pared 6 bases from V and 4 bases from J, leaving 15 bases between. Germline V gene sequence: CDR1 MNHNY, CDR2 SVGAGI (reference sequence). The CDR3 nucleotides read TGTGCCAGCAGCTCCGTCGGGGGGCCCACTGAAGCTTTCTTT. The encoded protein is CASSSVGGPTEAFF.

In its sample, this clone was seen a few times. The chain uses TRBV6-1 and TRBJ1-2; weak D call: TRBD1 (6 bases). This CDR3 contains 12 residues. Trimming removed 3 bases from V and 7 bases from J, with 9 bases in between. The germline CDR1 and CDR2 sequences are MNHNS and SASEGT. CDR3 residues: CASSDGGLGYTF. The CDR3 bases are TGTGCCAGCAGTGACGGGGGGCTTGGCTACACCTTC.

This clone was found a few times. The genes are TRBV5-1 and TRBJ1-1, with TRBD1 identical over 7 bases. The CDR3 loop spans 14 amino acids. Germline CDR1 reads SGHRS; CDR2 reads YFSETQ. J lost 8 bases, V lost 0 bases, and 7 bases had no gene match. The DNA of the CDR3 is TGCGCCAGCAGCTTGGGACAGGGAGGACCGGAAGCTTTCTTT. Its translation: CASSLGQGGPEAFF.

This chain joins TRBV30 and TRBJ2-5; no reliable D call. From germline, CDR1 is GTSNPN and CDR2 SVGIG (reference sequence). V shed 5 bases and J shed 5 bases, with 9 bases lying between them. The CDR3 has 11 residues. The CDR3 loop is CAWALGETQYF. The CDR3 DNA follows: TGTGCCTGGGCCCTGGGGGAGACCCAGTACTTC.

In its sample, this clone was seen a few times. The DNA for the CDR3 is TGCGCCAGCAGCCAGGAATTTCTAAATCCGAACAATGAGCAGTTCTTC. It specifies CASSQEFLNPNNEQFF. The chain has TRBV4-3 and TRBJ2-1; D unclear. Trimming stripped 3 bases from V and 5 bases from J, with 17 bases between. This CDR3 contains 16 residues. Germline V gene lookup returns CDR1 LGHNA and CDR2 YSLEER.

The rearrangement joins TRBV5-5 to TRBJ2-1; D remains unclear. Trimming cost V 5 bases and J 2 bases, with 5 bases left between them. Germline V gene sequence: CDR1 SGHKS, CDR2 YYEKEE (reference sequence). The CDR3 loop spans 12 amino acids. CDR3: CASSSTYNEQFF. The DNA for the CDR3 is TGTGCCAGCAGTTCAACCTACAATGAGCAGTTCTTC.

This chain joins TRBV19 and TRBJ1-3; D not resolved. Trimming removed 3 bases from V and 2 bases from J, with 5 bases in between. The CDR3 length is 13 residues. Germline V lookup: CDR1 LNHDA, CDR2 SQIVND (reference sequence). CDR3 bases: TGTGCCAGTAGTATTCAGCCTGGAAACACCATATATTTT. This codes for CASSIQPGNTIYF.

This clone was picked up a small number of times. The chain recombines TRBV6-1 with TRBJ1-6; TRBD1 agrees at 7 bases. The CDR3 is made up of 15 amino acids. V lost 5 bases to trimming and J lost 7 bases; unmatched junction nucleotides: 8. Germline CDR1 is MNHNS and CDR2 is SASEGT. CDR3 in DNA: TGTGCCAGCAGTTCGACAGGGAGACTAAATTCACCCCTCCACTTT. This codes for CASSSTGRLNSPLHF.

V is TRBV28 and J is TRBJ1-6; D is undetermined. V lost 4 bases, J lost 6 bases, and 4 bases lay in between. Germline V lookup: CDR1 MDHEN, CDR2 SYDVKM. The CDR3 length is 12 residues. The CDR3 nucleotides read TGTGCCAGCAGTTCGGTTAATTCACCCCTCCACTTT. It translates to CASSSVNSPLHF.

The chain carries TRBV7-8 and TRBJ1-3, with D perhaps matching TRBD1 (6 bases). The CDR3 consists of 16 residues. Trimming pared 4 bases from V and 5 bases from J, leaving 18 bases between. Germline V gene lookup returns CDR1 SGHVS and CDR2 FQNEAQ. CDR3: CASSSGPSGVRNTIYF. The CDR3 nucleotides read TGTGCCAGCAGCTCGGGACCCTCAGGGGTCCGAAACACCATATATTTT.

The chain uses TRBV5-8 and TRBJ1-1, with 11 bases aligning to TRBD1. Trimming removed 1 base from V and 8 bases from J; junction bases left unmatched: 4. Germline loops: CDR1 SGHTS, CDR2 YDEGEE. This CDR3 has 14 amino acids. CDR3 bases: TGTGCCAGCAGCTTGTATGGGACAGGGGGAGAAGCTTTCTTT. Amino acid sequence: CASSLYGTGGEAFF.

This chain uses TRBV7-9 with TRBJ1-1; D might be TRBD1 (5 bases). Trimming removed 5 bases at V and 11 bases at J, with 27 bases between. Germline-derived CDR1 and CDR2 are SEHNR and FQNEAQ (reference sequence). This CDR3 is 16 amino acids long. The DNA of the CDR3 is TGTGCCAGCAGCCCCCGTGGGGCAGGTGGAGAGAGGAAGGCTTTCTTT. This sequence encodes CASSPRGAGGERKAFF.